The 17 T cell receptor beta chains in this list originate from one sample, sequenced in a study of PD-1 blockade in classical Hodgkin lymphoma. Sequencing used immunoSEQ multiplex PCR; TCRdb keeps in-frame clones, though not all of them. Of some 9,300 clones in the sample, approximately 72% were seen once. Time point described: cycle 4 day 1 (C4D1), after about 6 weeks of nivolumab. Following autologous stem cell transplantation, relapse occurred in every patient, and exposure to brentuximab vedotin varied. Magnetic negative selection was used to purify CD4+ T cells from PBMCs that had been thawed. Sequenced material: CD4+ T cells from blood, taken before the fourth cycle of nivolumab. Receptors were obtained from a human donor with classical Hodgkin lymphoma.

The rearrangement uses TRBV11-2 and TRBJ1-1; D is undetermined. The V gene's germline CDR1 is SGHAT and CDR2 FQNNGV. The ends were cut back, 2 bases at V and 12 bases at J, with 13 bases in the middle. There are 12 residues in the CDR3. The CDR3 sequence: CASSLFNGGPFF. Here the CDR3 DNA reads TGTGCCAGCAGCTTATTCAACGGCGGCCCTTTCTTT.

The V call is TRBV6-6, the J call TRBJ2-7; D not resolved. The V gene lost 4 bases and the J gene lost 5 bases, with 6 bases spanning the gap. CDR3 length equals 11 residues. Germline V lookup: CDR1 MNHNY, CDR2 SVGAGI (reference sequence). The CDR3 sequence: CASSLLDEQYF. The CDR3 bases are TGTGCCAGCAGTTTACTTGACGAGCAGTACTTC.

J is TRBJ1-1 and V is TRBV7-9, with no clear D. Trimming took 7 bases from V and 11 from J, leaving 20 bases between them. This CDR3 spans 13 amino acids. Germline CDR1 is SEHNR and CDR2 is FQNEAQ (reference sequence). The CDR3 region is CASTPPVLSVAFF. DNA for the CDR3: TGTGCCAGCACCCCACCGGTACTTTCTGTGGCTTTCTTT. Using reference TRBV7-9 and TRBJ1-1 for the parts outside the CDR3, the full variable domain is DTGVSQNPRHKITKRGQNVTFRCDPISEHNRLYWYRQTLGQGPEFLTYFQNEAQLEKSRLLSDRFSAERPKGSFSTLEIQRTEQGDSAMYLCASTPPVLSVAFFGQGTRLTVV.

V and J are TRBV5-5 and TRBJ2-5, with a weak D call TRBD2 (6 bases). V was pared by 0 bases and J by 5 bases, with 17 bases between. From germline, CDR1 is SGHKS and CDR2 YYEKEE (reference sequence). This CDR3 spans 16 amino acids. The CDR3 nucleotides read TGTGCCAGCAGCTTGGAGGCGGGGACCCTATGGGAGACCCAGTACTTC. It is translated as CASSLEAGTLWETQYF.

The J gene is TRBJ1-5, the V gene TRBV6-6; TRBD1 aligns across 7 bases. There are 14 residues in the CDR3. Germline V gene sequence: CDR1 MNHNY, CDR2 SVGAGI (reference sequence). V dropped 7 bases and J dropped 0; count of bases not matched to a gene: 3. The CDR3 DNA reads TGTGCCAGCACCTGGGACAGTAGCAATCAGCCCCAGCATTTT. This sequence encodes CASTWDSSNQPQHF.

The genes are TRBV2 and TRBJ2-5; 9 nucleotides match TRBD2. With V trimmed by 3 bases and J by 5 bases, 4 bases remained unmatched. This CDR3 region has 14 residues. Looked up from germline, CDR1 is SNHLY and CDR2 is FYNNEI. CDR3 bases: TGTGCCAGCAGTGAGGGCGGGGGGGCCGAGACCCAGTACTTC. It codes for CASSEGGGAETQYF.

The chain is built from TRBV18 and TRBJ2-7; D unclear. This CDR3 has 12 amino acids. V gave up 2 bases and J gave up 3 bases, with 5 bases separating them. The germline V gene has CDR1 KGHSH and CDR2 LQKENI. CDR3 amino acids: CASSPNNYEQYV. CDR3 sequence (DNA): TGTGCCAGCTCACCAAACAACTACGAGCAGTACGTC.

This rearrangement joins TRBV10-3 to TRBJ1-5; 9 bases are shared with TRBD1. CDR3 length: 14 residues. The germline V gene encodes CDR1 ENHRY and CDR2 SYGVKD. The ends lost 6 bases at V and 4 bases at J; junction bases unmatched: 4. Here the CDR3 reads CAISPDRGNQPQHF. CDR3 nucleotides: TGTGCCATCAGCCCGGACAGGGGAAATCAGCCCCAGCATTTT.

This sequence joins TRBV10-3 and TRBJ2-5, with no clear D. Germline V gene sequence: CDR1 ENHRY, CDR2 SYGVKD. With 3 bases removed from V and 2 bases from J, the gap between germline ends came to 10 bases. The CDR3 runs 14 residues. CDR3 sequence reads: CAISDQNFQETQYF. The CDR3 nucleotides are TGTGCCATCAGTGATCAGAACTTTCAAGAGACCCAGTACTTC.

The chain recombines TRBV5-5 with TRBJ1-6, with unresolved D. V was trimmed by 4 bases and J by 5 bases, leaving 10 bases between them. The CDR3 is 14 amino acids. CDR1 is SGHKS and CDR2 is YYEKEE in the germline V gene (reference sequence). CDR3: CASSPGRDNSPLHF. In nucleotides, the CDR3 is TGTGCCAGCAGCCCCGGACGGGATAATTCACCCCTCCACTTT. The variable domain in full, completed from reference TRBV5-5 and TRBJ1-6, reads DAGVTQSPTHLIKTRGQQVTLRCSPISGHKSVSWYQQVLGQGPQFIFQYYEKEERGRGNFPDRFSARQFPNYSSELNVNALLLGDSALYLCASSPGRDNSPLHFGNGTRLTVT.

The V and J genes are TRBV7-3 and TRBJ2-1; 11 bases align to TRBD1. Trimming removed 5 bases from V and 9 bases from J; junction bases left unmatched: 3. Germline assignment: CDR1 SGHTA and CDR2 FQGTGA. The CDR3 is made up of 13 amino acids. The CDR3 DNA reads TGTGCCAGCAGCCTGGGACAGGGGGGTGAGCAGTTCTTC. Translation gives CASSLGQGGEQFF.

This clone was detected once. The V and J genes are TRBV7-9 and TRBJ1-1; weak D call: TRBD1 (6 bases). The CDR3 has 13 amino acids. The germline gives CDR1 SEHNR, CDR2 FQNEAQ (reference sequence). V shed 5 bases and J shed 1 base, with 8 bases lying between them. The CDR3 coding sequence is TGTGCCAGCAGCCGGGGACAGAACACTGAAGCTTTCTTT. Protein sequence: CASSRGQNTEAFF.

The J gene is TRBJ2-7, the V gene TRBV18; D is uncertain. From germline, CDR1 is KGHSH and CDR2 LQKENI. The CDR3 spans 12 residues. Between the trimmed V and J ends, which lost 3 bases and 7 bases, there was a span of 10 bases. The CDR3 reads CASSPGPFEQYF. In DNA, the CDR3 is TGTGCCAGCTCACCGGGCCCCTTTGAGCAGTACTTC.

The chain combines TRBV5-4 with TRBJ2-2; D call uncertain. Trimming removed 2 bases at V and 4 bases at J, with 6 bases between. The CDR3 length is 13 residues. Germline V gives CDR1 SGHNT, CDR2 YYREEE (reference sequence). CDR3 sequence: CASSFWGTGELFF. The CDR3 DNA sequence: TGTGCCAGCAGCTTTTGGGGCACCGGGGAGCTGTTTTTT. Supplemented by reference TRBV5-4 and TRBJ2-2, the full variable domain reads ETGVTQSPTHLIKTRGQQVTLRCSSQSGHNTVSWYQQALGQGPQFIFQYYREEENGRGNFPPRFSGLQFPNYSSELNVNALELDDSALYLCASSFWGTGELFFGEGSRLTVL.

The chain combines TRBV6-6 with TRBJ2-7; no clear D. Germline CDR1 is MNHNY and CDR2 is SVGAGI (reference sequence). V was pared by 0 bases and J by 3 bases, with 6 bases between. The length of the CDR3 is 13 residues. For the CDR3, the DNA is TGTGCCAGCAGTTACTCGGGCTTCTACGAGCAGTACGTC. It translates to CASSYSGFYEQYV.

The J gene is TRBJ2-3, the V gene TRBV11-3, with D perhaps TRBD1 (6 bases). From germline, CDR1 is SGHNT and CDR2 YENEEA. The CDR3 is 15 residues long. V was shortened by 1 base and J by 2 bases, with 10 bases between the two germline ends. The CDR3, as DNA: TGTGCCAGCAGCTTAGGAACAGGGAACACAGATACGCAGTATTTT. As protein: CASSLGTGNTDTQYF.

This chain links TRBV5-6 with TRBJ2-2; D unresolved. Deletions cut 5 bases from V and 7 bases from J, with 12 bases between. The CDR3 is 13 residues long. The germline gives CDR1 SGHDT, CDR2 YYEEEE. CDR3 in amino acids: CASSMGQVGELFF. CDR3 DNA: TGTGCCAGCAGTATGGGTCAGGTCGGGGAGCTGTTTTTT.